This entry is about one TCR beta chain. Its matching antigen is unknown. TCR alpha and TCR beta cDNA libraries carrying sample barcodes and UMIs were produced by 5'RACE using constant-segment primers. Using its own MiXCR run on the 5' RACE reads, TCRdb lists one record per CDR3 protein. The sample has 200,000 to 250,000 distinct CDR3 sequences; 25% to 35% are singletons. This specimen belongs to a study of T-cell memory formation after mild COVID-19. Study-level background: In these data, TCR clusters were largely donor specific.

Study-level points and caveats: Most CD4+ clones that shrank were in CM and EM, while CD8+ ones turned up in EMRA. Later expanders leaned toward CD4+, whereas clones contracting from day 15 to 85 were balanced CD4/CD8.

The CDR3 runs 15 residues. Germline trimming cut 4 bases from V and 10 bases from J; bases unmatched to any gene: 12. Germline V gene lookup returns CDR1 MNHEY and CDR2 SVGAGI. The sequence came from an adult woman who had mild COVID-19 (a few samples of this study predate the infection). Cell type and time point are not known. The V call is TRBV6-5, the J call TRBJ1-4, with 7 bases matching TRBD1. Sequencing was performed on PBMCs or a T cell subset sorted from them (not recorded which). As DNA, the CDR3 is TGTGCCAGCAGTTCCGAACAGGGGCGCGGGTTAAAACTGTTTTTT. This codes for CASSSEQGRGLKLFF.